This TCR beta chain stems from a study of blood T cell repertoires in COVID-19. Authors' methods: Cell counts per sample came from amplifying reference gene primers. Clones were sequenced by immunoSEQ multiplex PCR, and TCRdb holds only the in-frame ones, with some missing. V, J and clone size were drawn from that table, and D and trimming were deduced from the DNA. The sample records 300,000 or so clones, approximately 90% being singletons. CDR3 length equals 15 residues. The ends were cut back, 3 bases at V and 0 bases at J, with 10 bases in the middle. Germline CDR1 reads SGHTA; CDR2 reads FQGNSA. The specimen was peripheral blood. This receptor was obtained from a woman under 40 who had recovered from COVID-19. V is TRBV7-2 and J is TRBJ2-3; perhaps TRBD2 as D (6 bases). Here the CDR3 DNA reads TGTGCCAGCAGCTTCGGGGGAATGAGCACAGATACGCAGTATTTT. This codes for CASSFGGMSTDTQYF.